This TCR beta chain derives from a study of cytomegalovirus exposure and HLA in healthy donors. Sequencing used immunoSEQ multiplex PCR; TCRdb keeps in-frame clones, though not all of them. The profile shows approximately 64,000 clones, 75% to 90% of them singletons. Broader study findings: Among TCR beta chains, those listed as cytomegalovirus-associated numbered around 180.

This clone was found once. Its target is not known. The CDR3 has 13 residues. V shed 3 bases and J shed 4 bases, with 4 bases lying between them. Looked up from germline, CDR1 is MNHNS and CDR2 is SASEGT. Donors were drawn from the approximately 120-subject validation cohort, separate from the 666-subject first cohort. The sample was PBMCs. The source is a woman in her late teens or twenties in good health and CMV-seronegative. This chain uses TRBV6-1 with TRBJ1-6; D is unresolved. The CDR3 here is CASSDLYNSPLHF. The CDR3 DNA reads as TGTGCCAGCAGTGATCTTTATAATTCACCCCTCCACTTT.